One and the same sample provided the 23 T cell receptor beta chains below, sequenced in a study of blood T cell repertoires in COVID-19 (dated by TCRdb to the early 2020s). The method behind the library was the immunoSEQ multiplex PCR assay. TCRdb took over this immuneACCESS table, retaining in-frame rearrangements with V and J assigned. Such tables are incomplete; in checked studies, under half of the missing clones stem from an unresolved V gene, and the remainder is unexplained. The sample table contains 200,000 or so clones; only one count was recorded for roughly 80% of them. Clones ranked in the top ten supply 6% to 8% of the sample. The sequencing input was PBMCs or T cells enriched from blood (not recorded which). The origin of the receptors is a man in his forties who had recovered from COVID-19.

This chain links TRBV24-1 with TRBJ1-2; the match to TRBD1 covers 7 bases. V lost 4 bases and J lost 5; bases outside the gene matches: 6. Germline values: CDR1 KGHDR, CDR2 SFDVKD. There are 14 residues in the CDR3. The CDR3 sequence is CATSDSGQRYGYTF. CDR3 DNA sequence: TGTGCCACCAGTGACTCGGGACAGCGATATGGCTACACCTTC.

The V and J genes are TRBV5-1 and TRBJ2-7; a possible D gene is TRBD1 (5 bases). Trimming pared 2 bases from V and 1 base from J, leaving 10 bases between. Germline lookup yields CDR1 SGHRS and CDR2 YFSETQ. This CDR3 comprises 14 residues. The CDR3 region has the DNA TGCGCCAGCAGCTTTGAGCAGGGATCCTACGAGCAGTACTTC. Its protein product is CASSFEQGSYEQYF.

The chain is built from TRBV3-1 (or the pseudogene TRBV3-2) and TRBJ2-2, with 7 bases matching TRBD2. Germline V gene data show CDR1 as LGHDT and CDR2 as YNNKEL (reference sequence). The V and J ends lost 1 base and 4 bases, in that order; junction bases with no gene match: 0. The CDR3 totals 14 residues. CDR3 nucleotides: TGTGCCAGCAGCCAAGGGGGGGGCACCGGGGAGCTGTTTTTT. Protein sequence: CASSQGGGTGELFF.

The genes are TRBV5-5 and TRBJ1-2, with 7 bases that match TRBD1. The junction had 6 bases not matched to a gene; V was cut back by 2 bases and J by 2 bases. The CDR3 has 15 amino acids. Germline CDR1 is SGHKS and CDR2 is YYEKEE (reference sequence). The chain's CDR3 is CASSFQLQGNYGYTF. DNA of the CDR3: TGTGCCAGCAGCTTTCAGCTACAGGGGAACTATGGCTACACCTTC. Filled out from reference TRBV5-5 and TRBJ1-2, the complete variable domain reads DAGVTQSPTHLIKTRGQQVTLRCSPISGHKSVSWYQQVLGQGPQFIFQYYEKEERGRGNFPDRFSARQFPNYSSELNVNALLLGDSALYLCASSFQLQGNYGYTFGSGTRLTVV.

The chain joins TRBV27 to TRBJ1-5, with D unresolved. Deletions cut 1 base from V and 1 base from J, with 14 bases between. The CDR3 totals 17 residues. Germline V gene data show CDR1 as MNHEY and CDR2 as SMNVEV (reference sequence). Here the CDR3 DNA reads TGTGCCAGCAGTTTATACCCTCCGGGAGGAAGCAATCAGCCCCAGCATTTT. As protein: CASSLYPPGGSNQPQHF.

This chain links TRBV5-1 with TRBJ2-2, with 8 bases fitting TRBD2. V gave up 4 bases and J gave up 1 base; unmatched junction bases: 6. Germline V gives CDR1 SGHRS, CDR2 YFSETQ. This CDR3 is 16 amino acids long. Here the CDR3 reads CASSLSGGQNTGELFF. The CDR3, as DNA: TGCGCCAGCAGCCTAAGCGGGGGCCAGAACACCGGGGAGCTGTTTTTT.

The chain employs TRBV6-5 and TRBJ2-1, with 7 bases aligning to TRBD2. V trimming: 10 bases; J trimming: 3 bases; junction bases outside the gene matches: 9. This CDR3 contains 14 residues. CDR1 and CDR2 (germline): MNHEY, SVGAGI. This CDR3 reads CATLSGGGYNEQFF. In nucleotides, the CDR3 is TGTGCCACCCTTTCTGGGGGGGGCTACAATGAGCAGTTCTTC.

The chain employs TRBV5-8 and TRBJ1-4, with TRBD1 identical over 7 bases. Germline lookup yields CDR1 SGHTS and CDR2 YDEGEE. This CDR3 region has 16 residues. V gave up 5 bases and J gave up 7 bases; unmatched junction bases: 14. The CDR3 sequence: CASSTGEGGYGEKLFF. The CDR3 nucleotides read TGTGCCAGCAGTACCGGGGAAGGGGGCTACGGTGAAAAACTGTTTTTT.

This clone was recorded a few times. The chain recombines TRBV6-1 with TRBJ2-1; 7 bases map to TRBD1. V lost 1 base, J lost 6 bases, and 3 bases stayed unmatched. CDR1 is MNHNS and CDR2 is SASEGT in the germline V gene. The CDR3 sequence is 14 residues long. This CDR3 reads CASSEVGTVNEQFF. CDR3 bases: TGTGCCAGCAGTGAAGTTGGGACAGTCAATGAGCAGTTCTTC.

The chain has TRBV18 and TRBJ2-1; 14 positions match TRBD2. V trimming: 3 bases; J trimming: 4 bases; junction bases outside the gene matches: 2. Germline CDR1 reads KGHSH; CDR2 reads LQKENI. The CDR3 extends over 16 amino acids. This CDR3 reads CASSPGTSGRYNEQFF. The CDR3 nucleotides are TGTGCCAGCTCACCGGGGACTAGCGGGAGATACAATGAGCAGTTCTTC.

The table lists this clone with a count of one. This chain uses TRBV30 with TRBJ2-2; D not certain. The germline CDR1 and CDR2 sequences are GTSNPN and SVGIG (reference sequence). V dropped 5 bases and J dropped 1 base, with 11 bases sitting between them. This CDR3 has 14 amino acids. For the CDR3, the DNA is TGTGCCTGGGCCCAGAGAGGGAACACCGGGGAGCTGTTTTTT. Protein product: CAWAQRGNTGELFF.

The CDR3 reads CASSNLRVSGQPQHF. The CDR3 nucleotides read TGTGCCAGCAGTAATTTAAGGGTGAGCGGTCAGCCCCAGCATTTT. The gene calls are TRBV2 and TRBJ1-5; D remains ambiguous. V gave up 5 bases and J gave up 6 bases, with 17 bases separating them. Germline CDR1 is SNHLY and CDR2 is FYNNEI. This CDR3 comprises 15 residues.

This chain links TRBV28 with TRBJ2-2; 9 nucleotides match TRBD1. The CDR3 runs 16 residues. The germline gives CDR1 MDHEN, CDR2 SYDVKM. V shed 6 bases, J shed 6 bases, and the junction held 11 bases outside the gene matches. CDR3: CASSPSGTGLAGELFF. The CDR3 DNA is TGTGCCAGCAGCCCTTCCGGGACAGGGCTCGCCGGGGAGCTGTTTTTT.

The V gene is TRBV5-6, the J gene TRBJ1-2; TRBD1 aligns across 7 bases. CDR1 and CDR2 from the germline V gene are SGHDT and YYEEEE. The CDR3 has 14 residues. V lost 0 bases, J lost 5 bases, and 4 bases stayed unmatched. The CDR3 spells CASSLDRGWYGYTF. The CDR3 DNA sequence: TGTGCCAGCAGCTTGGACAGGGGATGGTATGGCTACACCTTC.

The chain has TRBV19 and TRBJ1-2, with a possible D match to TRBD1 (5 bases). Per germline, CDR1 LNHDA and CDR2 SQIVND (reference sequence). This CDR3 has 15 residues. V was cut by 4 bases and J by 8 bases, with 20 bases left in between. The CDR3 DNA reads TGTGCCAGTAGTAACACAGGTAGCCGGTTGGGAGGCTACACCTTC. It specifies CASSNTGSRLGGYTF.

Only a few counts were recorded for this clone. J is TRBJ2-7 and V is TRBV5-1, with TRBD2 as a possible D gene (6 bases). Trimming removed 7 bases from V and 6 bases from J, with 17 bases in between. The CDR3 sequence is 13 residues long. Germline V CDR1 and CDR2: SGHRS, YFSETQ. The CDR3 DNA sequence: TGCGCCAGCCGCCTCATGGCGGGGACCGAGCAGTACTTC. This gives the protein CASRLMAGTEQYF.

This chain joins TRBV5-8 and TRBJ2-1; 9 positions agree with TRBD2. CDR1 and CDR2 from the germline V gene are SGHTS and YDEGEE. Unmatched junction bases numbered 8, after V lost 1 base and J lost 9 bases. The CDR3 runs to 15 residues. CDR3 residues: CASSLRAGGYGEQFF. CDR3 DNA sequence: TGTGCCAGCAGCTTGAGGGCGGGGGGGTATGGTGAGCAGTTCTTC.

This chain links TRBV3-1 (or the pseudogene TRBV3-2) with TRBJ1-1; possibly TRBD1 for D (6 bases). The V gene lost 1 base and the J gene lost 5 bases, with 17 bases spanning the gap. The CDR3 is 16 amino acids. CDR1 is LGHDT, CDR2 YNNKEL, per germline (reference sequence). The CDR3 DNA follows: TGTGCCAGCAGCCAAGTTCTTACAGGGACGGGGACTGAAGCTTTCTTT. It codes for CASSQVLTGTGTEAFF.

The genes are TRBV6-2 or TRBV6-3 and TRBJ1-1; no definite D call. Germline V gene lookup returns CDR1 MNHEY and CDR2 SVGEGT. V lost 2 bases and J 0 bases, leaving 13 bases between the germline ends. This CDR3 has 16 residues. CDR3 region: CASSYHSYTVNTEAFF. CDR3 DNA sequence: TGTGCCAGCAGTTACCACTCCTATACAGTGAACACTGAAGCTTTCTTT.

This clone was counted a single time. The CDR3 here is CASSESGAGLAQYF. The DNA of the CDR3 is TGCGCCAGCAGTGAGTCTGGGGCGGGGCTGGCTCAGTACTTC. This sequence joins TRBV10-1 and TRBJ2-7; a weak D match, TRBD2 (6 bases). Trimming took 0 bases from V and 10 from J, leaving 16 bases between them. Per the germline V gene, CDR1 is WNHNN and CDR2 is SYGVQD (reference sequence). This CDR3 contains 14 residues.

In this sample, this clone turned up a few times. The rearrangement joins TRBV24-1 to TRBJ2-3, with 10 bases lining up with TRBD2. Looked up from germline, CDR1 is KGHDR and CDR2 is SFDVKD. The CDR3 loop spans 15 amino acids. V gave up 2 bases and J gave up 7 bases; unmatched junction bases: 5. The CDR3 DNA is TGTGCCACCAGTGATTATAGCGGGGGGCCCCATACGCAGTATTTT. The encoded protein is CATSDYSGGPHTQYF.

The chain combines TRBV5-5 with TRBJ2-7; 8 bases agree with TRBD1. CDR1 is SGHKS and CDR2 is YYEKEE in the germline V gene (reference sequence). The CDR3 covers 15 residues. V shed 5 bases, J shed 1 base, and the junction held 8 bases outside the gene matches. The CDR3 spells CASSTDRGHSYEQYF. The CDR3 nucleotides read TGTGCCAGCAGTACAGACAGGGGCCATTCCTACGAGCAGTACTTC.

The chain joins TRBV5-1 to TRBJ1-6, with D hard to call. V shed 0 bases and J shed 14 bases, with 12 bases lying between them. CDR3 size: 13 residues. The germline CDR1 and CDR2 sequences are SGHRS and YFSETQ. CDR3: CASSLAGISTLHF. CDR3 bases: TGCGCCAGCAGCTTGGCTGGCATTTCCACCCTCCACTTT.